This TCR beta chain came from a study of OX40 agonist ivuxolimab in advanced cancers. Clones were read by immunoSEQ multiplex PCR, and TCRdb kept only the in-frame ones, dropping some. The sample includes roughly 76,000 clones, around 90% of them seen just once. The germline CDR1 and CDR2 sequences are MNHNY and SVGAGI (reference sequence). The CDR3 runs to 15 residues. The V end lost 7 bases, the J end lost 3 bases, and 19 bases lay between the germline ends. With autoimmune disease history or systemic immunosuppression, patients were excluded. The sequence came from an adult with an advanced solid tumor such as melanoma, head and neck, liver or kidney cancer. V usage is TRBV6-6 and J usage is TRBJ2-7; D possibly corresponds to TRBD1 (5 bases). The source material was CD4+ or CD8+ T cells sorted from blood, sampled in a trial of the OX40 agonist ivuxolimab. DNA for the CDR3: TGTGCCAGCACTCCGGACACACGGCTGGGCTACGAGCAGTACTTC. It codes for CASTPDTRLGYEQYF.